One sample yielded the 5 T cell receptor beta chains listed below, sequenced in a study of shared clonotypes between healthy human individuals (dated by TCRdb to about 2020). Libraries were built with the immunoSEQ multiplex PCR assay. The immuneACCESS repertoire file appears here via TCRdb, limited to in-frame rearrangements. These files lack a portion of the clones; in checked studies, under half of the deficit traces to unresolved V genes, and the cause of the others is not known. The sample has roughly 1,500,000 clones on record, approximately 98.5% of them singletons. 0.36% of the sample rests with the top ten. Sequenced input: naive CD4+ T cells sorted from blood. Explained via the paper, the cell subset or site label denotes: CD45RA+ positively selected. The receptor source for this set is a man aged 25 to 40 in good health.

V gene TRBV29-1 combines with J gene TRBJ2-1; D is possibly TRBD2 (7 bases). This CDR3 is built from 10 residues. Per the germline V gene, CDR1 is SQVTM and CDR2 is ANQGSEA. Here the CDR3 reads CGGGADEQFF. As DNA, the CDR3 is TGCGGTGGGGGGGCTGATGAGCAGTTCTTC.

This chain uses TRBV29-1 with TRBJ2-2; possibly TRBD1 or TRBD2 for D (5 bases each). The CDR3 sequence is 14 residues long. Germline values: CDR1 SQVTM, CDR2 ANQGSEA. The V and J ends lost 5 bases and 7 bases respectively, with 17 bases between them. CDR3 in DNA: TGCAGCGTTCATATTCGGGGCAGTGGCGGGGAGCTGTTTTTT. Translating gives CSVHIRGSGGELFF.

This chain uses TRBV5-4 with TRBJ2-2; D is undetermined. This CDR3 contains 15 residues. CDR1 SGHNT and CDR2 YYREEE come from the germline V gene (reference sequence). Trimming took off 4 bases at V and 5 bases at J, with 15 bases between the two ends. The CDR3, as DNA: TGTGCCAGCAGCCAAGTGACCGAAAGGACCGGGGAGCTGTTTTTT. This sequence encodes CASSQVTERTGELFF.

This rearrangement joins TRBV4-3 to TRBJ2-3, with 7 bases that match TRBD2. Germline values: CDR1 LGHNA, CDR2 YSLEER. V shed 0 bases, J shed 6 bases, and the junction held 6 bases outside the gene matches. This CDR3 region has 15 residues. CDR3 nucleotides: TGCGCCAGCAGCCAAGATCTCACTAGCGCGGATACGCAGTATTTT. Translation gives CASSQDLTSADTQYF.

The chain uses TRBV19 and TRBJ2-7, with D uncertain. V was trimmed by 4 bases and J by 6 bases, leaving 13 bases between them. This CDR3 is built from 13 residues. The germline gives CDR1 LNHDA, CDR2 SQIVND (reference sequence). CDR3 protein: CASSSVDRGEQYF. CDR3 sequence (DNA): TGTGCCAGTAGTAGCGTAGATCGTGGCGAGCAGTACTTC.